In this sample, the clone carrying this T cell receptor beta chain turned up many times. The CDR3 runs to 20 residues. V was shortened by 0 bases and J by 5 bases, with 26 bases between the two germline ends. Germline assignment: CDR1 SGHVS and CDR2 FNYEAQ. The source material, RNA transcripts, was used to amplify TCR beta CDR3 regions. TCR CDR3 regions were first amplified by RT-PCR with HTBI primers. TCRdb used MiXCR to reprocess the multiplex PCR reads, holding one entry per CDR3 protein. The profile shows about 26,000 distinct CDR3 sequences, roughly 46% of them singletons. This specimen comes from a study of T cells in Graves' hyperthyroidism and ophthalmopathy.

Sequenced material: blood. This chain uses TRBV7-6 with TRBJ2-1; D not certain. This clonotype originated in a young woman with Graves' hyperthyroidism. The CDR3 DNA sequence: TGTGCCAGCAGCTTAGCGTCGGTTACCTTTTCAGCGCCCCCTCACAATGAGCAGTTCTTC. It yields the protein CASSLASVTFSAPPHNEQFF.